This T cell receptor (beta chain) came from a study of control samples from healthy donors and cancer patients. This clone was seen only a few times. TCRdb's table, derived via immunoSEQ multiplex PCR, lists solely in-frame clones and lacks some. The sample has 90,000 to 100,000 clones, roughly 78% seen once; the top ten hold about 2%. V gave up 0 bases and J gave up 5 bases, with 5 bases separating them. From germline, CDR1 is LGHDT and CDR2 YNNKEL (reference sequence). The CDR3 has 13 amino acids. The chain employs TRBV3-1 (or the pseudogene TRBV3-2) and TRBJ2-1; no clear D gene. The sample comprised blood. The TCR comes from a man in his sixties in good health. CDR3 nucleotide sequence: TGTGCCAGCAGCCAAGATCGACACAATGAGCAGTTCTTC. This encodes CASSQDRHNEQFF.